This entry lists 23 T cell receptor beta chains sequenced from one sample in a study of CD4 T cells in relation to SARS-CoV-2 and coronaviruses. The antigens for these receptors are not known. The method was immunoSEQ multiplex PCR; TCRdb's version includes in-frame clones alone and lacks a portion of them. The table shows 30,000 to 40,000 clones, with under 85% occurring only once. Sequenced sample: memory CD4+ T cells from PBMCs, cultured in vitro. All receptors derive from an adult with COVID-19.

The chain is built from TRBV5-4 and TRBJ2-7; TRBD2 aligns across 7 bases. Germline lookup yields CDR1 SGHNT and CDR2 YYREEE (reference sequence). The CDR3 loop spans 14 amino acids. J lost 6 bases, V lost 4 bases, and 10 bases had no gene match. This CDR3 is CASSVGGPAFEQYF. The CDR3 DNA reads TGTGCCAGCAGCGTGGGAGGGCCGGCATTCGAGCAGTACTTC.

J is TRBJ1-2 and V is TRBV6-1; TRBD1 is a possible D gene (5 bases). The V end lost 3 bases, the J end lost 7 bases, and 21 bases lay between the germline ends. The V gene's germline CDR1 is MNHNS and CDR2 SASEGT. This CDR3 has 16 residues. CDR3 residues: CASSDHGGRRVSGYTF. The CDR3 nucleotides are TGTGCCAGCAGTGACCATGGAGGGCGCAGGGTTTCTGGCTACACCTTC.

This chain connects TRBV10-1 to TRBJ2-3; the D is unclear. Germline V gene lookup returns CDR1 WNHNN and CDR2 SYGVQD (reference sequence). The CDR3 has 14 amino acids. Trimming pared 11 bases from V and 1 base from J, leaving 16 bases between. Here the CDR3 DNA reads TGCGCCCTCCAGAGGCAGGACCGCACAGATACGCAGTATTTT. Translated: CALQRQDRTDTQYF.

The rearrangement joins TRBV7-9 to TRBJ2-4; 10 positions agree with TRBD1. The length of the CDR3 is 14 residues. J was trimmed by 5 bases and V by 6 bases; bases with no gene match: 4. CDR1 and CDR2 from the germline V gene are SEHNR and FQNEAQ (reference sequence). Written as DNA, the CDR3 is TGTGCCAGCAGGGGACAGGGGATCGAAAACATTCAGTACTTC. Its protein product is CASRGQGIENIQYF.

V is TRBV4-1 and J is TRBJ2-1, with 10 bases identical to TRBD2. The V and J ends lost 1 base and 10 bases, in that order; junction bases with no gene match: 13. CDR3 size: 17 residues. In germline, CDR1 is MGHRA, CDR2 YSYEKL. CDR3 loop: CASSQVSQREGPWEQFF. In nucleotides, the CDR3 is TGCGCCAGCAGCCAAGTTTCACAGCGGGAGGGCCCTTGGGAGCAGTTCTTC.

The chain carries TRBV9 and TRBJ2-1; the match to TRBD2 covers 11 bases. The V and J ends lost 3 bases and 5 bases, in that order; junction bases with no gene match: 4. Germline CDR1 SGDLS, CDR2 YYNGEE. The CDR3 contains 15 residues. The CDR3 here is CASSAGLAGHNEQFF. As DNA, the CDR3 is TGTGCCAGCAGCGCCGGACTAGCGGGCCACAATGAGCAGTTCTTC.

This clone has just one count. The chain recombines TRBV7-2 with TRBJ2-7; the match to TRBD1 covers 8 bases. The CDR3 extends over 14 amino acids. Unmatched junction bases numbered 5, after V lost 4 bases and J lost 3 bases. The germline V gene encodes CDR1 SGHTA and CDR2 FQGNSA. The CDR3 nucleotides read TGTGCCAGCAGCTCATCAGGGACAGGCTACGAGCAGTACTTC. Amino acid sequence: CASSSSGTGYEQYF. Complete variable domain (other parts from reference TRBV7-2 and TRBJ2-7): GAGVSQSPSNKVTEKGKDVELRCDPISGHTALYWYRQSLGQGLEFLIYFQGNSAPDKSGLPSDRFSAERTGGSVSTLTIQRTQQEDSAVYLCASSSSGTGYEQYFGPGTRLTVT.

Here the CDR3 DNA reads TGTGCCAGCAGACTCACCCAGGACAGGGGCAGGAACGAGCAGTACTTC. Amino acids: CASRLTQDRGRNEQYF. The chain recombines TRBV7-8 with TRBJ2-7, with TRBD1 identical over 9 bases. The V gene end was trimmed by 6 bases and the J gene end by 5 bases; junction bases not matched to a gene: 14. The CDR3 has 16 amino acids. In germline, CDR1 is SGHVS, CDR2 FQNEAQ.

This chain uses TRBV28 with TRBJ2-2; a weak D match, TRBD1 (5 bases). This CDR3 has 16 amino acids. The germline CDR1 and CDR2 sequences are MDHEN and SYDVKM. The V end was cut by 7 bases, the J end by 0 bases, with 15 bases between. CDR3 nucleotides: TGTGCCAGCAACCCCTTGACAGTGTCGAACACCGGGGAGCTGTTTTTT. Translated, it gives CASNPLTVSNTGELFF.

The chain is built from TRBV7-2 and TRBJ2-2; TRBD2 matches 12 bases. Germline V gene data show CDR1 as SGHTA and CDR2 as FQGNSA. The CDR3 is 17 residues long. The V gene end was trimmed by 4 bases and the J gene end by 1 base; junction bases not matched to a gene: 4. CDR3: CASSYTTSGRNTGELFF. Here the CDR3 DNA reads TGTGCCAGCAGCTATACGACTAGCGGGAGGAACACCGGGGAGCTGTTTTTT. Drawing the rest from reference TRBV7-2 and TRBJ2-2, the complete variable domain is GAGVSQSPSNKVTEKGKDVELRCDPISGHTALYWYRQSLGQGLEFLIYFQGNSAPDKSGLPSDRFSAERTGGSVSTLTIQRTQQEDSAVYLCASSYTTSGRNTGELFFGEGSRLTVL.

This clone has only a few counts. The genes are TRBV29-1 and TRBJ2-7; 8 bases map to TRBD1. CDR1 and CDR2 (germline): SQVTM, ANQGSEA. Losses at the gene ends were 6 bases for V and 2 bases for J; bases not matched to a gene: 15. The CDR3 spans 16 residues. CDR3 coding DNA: TGCAGCGTCTATTACCGATACCGGGACAGGCCCTACGAGCAGTACTTC. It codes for CSVYYRYRDRPYEQYF.

The chain's CDR3 is CASSKVRVTSGIFVYEQYF. In DNA form, the CDR3 reads TGTGCCAGCAGCAAAGTCCGGGTGACTAGCGGGATTTTTGTCTACGAGCAGTACTTC. V is TRBV21-1 and J is TRBJ2-7; the table's D call of TRBD2 was not tested on the DNA. TRBV21-1 is deemed a pseudogene. The CDR3 spans 19 residues.

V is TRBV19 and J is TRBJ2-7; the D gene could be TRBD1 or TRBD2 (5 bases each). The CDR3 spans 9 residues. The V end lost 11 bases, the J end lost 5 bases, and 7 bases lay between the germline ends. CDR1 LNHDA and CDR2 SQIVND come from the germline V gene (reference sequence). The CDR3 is CARGHEQYF. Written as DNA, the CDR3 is TGTGCCCGGGGCCACGAGCAGTACTTC.

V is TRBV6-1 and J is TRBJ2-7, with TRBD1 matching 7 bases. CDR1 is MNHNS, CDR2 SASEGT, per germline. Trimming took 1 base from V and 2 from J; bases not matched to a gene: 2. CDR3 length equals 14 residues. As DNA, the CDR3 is TGTGCCAGCAGTGAAGTTCAGGGGGCCTACGAGCAGTACTTC. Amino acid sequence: CASSEVQGAYEQYF.

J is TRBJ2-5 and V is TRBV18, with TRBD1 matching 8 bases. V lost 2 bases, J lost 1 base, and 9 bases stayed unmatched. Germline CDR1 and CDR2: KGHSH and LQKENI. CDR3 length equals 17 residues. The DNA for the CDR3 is TGTGCCAGCTCACCAGGAACAGGGGGGTCTGGCCAAGAGACCCAGTACTTC. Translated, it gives CASSPGTGGSGQETQYF.

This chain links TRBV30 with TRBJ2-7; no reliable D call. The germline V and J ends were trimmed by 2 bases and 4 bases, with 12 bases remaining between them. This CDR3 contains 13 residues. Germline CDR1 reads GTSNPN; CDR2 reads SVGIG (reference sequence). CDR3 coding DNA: TGTGCCTGGAGTTTTGGGCTAGATTACGAGCAGTACTTC. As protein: CAWSFGLDYEQYF.

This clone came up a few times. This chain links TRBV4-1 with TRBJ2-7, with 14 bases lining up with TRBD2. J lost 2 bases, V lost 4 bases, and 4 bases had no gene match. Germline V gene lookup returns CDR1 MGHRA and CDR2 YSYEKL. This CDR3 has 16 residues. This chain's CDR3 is CASSPSGLAGAYEQYF. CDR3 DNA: TGCGCCAGCAGCCCCTCGGGACTAGCGGGAGCCTACGAGCAGTACTTC.

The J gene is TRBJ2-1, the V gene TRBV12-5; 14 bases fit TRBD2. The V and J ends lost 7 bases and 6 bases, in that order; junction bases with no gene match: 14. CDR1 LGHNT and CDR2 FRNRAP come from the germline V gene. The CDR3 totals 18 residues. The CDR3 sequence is CASDGTGTSGRRGNEQFF. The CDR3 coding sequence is TGTGCTAGTGATGGCACCGGGACTAGCGGGAGAAGGGGCAATGAGCAGTTCTTC. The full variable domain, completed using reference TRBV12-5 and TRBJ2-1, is DARVTQTPRHKVTEMGQEVTMRCQPILGHNTVFWYRQTMMQGLELLAYFRNRAPLDDSGMPKDRFSAEMPDATLATLKIQPSEPRDSAVYFCASDGTGTSGRRGNEQFFGPGTRLTVL.

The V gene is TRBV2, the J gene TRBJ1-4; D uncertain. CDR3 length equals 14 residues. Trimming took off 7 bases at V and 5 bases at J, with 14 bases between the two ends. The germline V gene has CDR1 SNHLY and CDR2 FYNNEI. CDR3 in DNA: TGTGCCAGCAATGAGCGGTCTAGGAATGAAAAACTGTTTTTT. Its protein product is CASNERSRNEKLFF.

Here the CDR3 DNA reads TGTGCCAGCAACCTACTAGCGGGAGTTTCCCCCTACAATGAGCAGTTCTTC. This gives the protein CASNLLAGVSPYNEQFF. The chain uses TRBV28 and TRBJ2-1; TRBD2 aligns across 11 bases. This CDR3 region has 17 residues. The germline V gene encodes CDR1 MDHEN and CDR2 SYDVKM. The J segment lost 2 bases and the V segment lost 7 bases, leaving 10 bases of the junction unmatched.

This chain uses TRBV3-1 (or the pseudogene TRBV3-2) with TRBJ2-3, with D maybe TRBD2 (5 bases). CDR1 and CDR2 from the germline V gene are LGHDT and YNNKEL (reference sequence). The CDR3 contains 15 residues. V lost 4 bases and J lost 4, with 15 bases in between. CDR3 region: CASSPARAGADTQYF. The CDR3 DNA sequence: TGTGCCAGCAGCCCCGCGCGGGCCGGAGCAGATACGCAGTATTTT.

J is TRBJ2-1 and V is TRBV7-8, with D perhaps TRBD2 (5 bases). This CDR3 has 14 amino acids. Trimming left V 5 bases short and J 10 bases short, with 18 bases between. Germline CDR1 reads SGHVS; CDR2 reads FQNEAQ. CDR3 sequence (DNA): TGTGCCAGCAGCCTAGAAGGACTGCGAGACGAGCAGTTCTTC. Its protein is CASSLEGLRDEQFF.

CDR3 loop: CATSREGHSNQPQHF. The CDR3 region has the DNA TGTGCCACCAGCAGAGAAGGTCATAGCAATCAGCCCCAGCATTTT. V and J are TRBV15 and TRBJ1-5; D not resolved. The CDR3 loop spans 15 amino acids. Trimming cost V 0 bases and J 0 bases, with 6 bases left between them. The germline gives CDR1 LNHNV, CDR2 YYDKDF (reference sequence).